The 2 T cell receptor beta chains in this list originate from one sample, sequenced in a study of T and B cells in COVID-19 patients. Each TRB amplification used roughly 250-550 ng of genomic DNA from blood. BIOMED2 TRB-A/B primer pools were used in multiplex TRB PCR. Each CDR3 protein is one row after TCRdb ran MiXCR on the multiplex PCR reads. The sample has approximately 15,000 distinct CDR3 sequences, about 29% seen once. Sequencing used blood. All receptors derive from a human donor who had recovered from COVID-19.

This clonotype has just a few counts. This chain connects TRBV5-6 to TRBJ2-5; D is possibly TRBD1 (5 bases). With 4 bases removed from V and 1 base from J, the gap between germline ends came to 11 bases. The CDR3 has 14 amino acids. Germline CDR1 is SGHDT and CDR2 is YYEEEE. CDR3 in DNA: TGTGCCAGCAGCACTCCGACAGCCCAAGAGACCCAGTACTTC. The encoded protein is CASSTPTAQETQYF.

This clonotype is medium-sized. This rearrangement joins TRBV11-3 to TRBJ2-5, with 12 bases that match TRBD2. The CDR3 is made up of 19 amino acids. Germline V lookup: CDR1 SGHNT, CDR2 YENEEA. V gave up 0 bases and J gave up 0 bases; unmatched junction bases: 8. DNA for the CDR3: TGTGCCAGCAGCTTAGAAGGGTCTAGCGGGGGGGCCTACCAAGAGACCCAGTACTTC. It translates to CASSLEGSSGGAYQETQYF.